This T cell receptor (beta chain) was sequenced in a study of Graves' ophthalmopathy and Graves' hyperthyroidism. Among the hyperthyroidism patients, all were newly diagnosed, aged 18 to 65, with under 2 months' duration. Clinicians made diagnoses from clinical symptoms, serum thyroxine, TRAb, thyroid ultrasound and orbital computed tomography. TCR beta CDR3 regions were amplified from RNA transcripts. HTBI primers served in a first-round RT-PCR, which a second-round multiplex PCR followed. TCRdb fed the multiplex PCR reads into MiXCR, producing one record per CDR3 protein. The sample consists of 560,000 or so distinct CDR3 sequences, approximately 37% of them appearing once. In this sample, this clonotype turned up a few times. Its antigen is not identified. Whole-study results and caveats: Blood repertoires reportedly contained most expanded thyroid clonotypes above 0.001 frequency. The model flagged ophthalmopathy progression at around 70% sensitivity and around 77% specificity.

Trimming took off 6 bases at V and 5 bases at J, with 10 bases between the two ends. The CDR3 totals 12 residues. The TCR was taken from an adult man with Graves' hyperthyroidism. Sequenced: peripheral blood or thyroid tissue (not recorded which). The V call is TRBV12-3 or TRBV12-4, the J call TRBJ1-1, with no clear D. The DNA for the CDR3 is TGTGCCAGCAGCGTCCACGGAACTGAAGCTTTCTTT. Translation: CASSVHGTEAFF.